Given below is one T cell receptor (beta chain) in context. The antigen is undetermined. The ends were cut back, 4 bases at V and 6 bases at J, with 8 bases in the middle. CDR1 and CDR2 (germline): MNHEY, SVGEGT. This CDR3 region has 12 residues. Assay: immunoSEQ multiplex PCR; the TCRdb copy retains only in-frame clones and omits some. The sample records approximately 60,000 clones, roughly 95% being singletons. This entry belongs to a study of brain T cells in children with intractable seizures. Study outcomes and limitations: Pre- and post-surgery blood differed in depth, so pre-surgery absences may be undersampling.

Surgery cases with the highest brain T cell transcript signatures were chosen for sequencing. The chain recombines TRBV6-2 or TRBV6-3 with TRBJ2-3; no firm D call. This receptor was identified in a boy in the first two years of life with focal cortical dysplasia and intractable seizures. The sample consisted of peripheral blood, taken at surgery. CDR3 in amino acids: CASSFRWDTQYF. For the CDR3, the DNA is TGTGCCAGCAGTTTTCGATGGGATACGCAGTATTTT.